The clone carrying this T cell receptor beta chain was seen a handful of times. The antigen is unknown. These data belong to a study of T cells after yellow fever vaccination. General observations from the study: The booster saw the reappearance of most primary-vaccination clones (about 95% CD4, roughly 90% CD8). The secondary response was weaker but peaked faster, day 5 versus 15.

From the 5' RACE reads, TCRdb called clonotypes with MiXCR, one entry per CDR3 protein. Of about 340,000 distinct CDR3 sequences in the sample, roughly 8.7% were seen once. The material was PBMCs, obtained on the day of the first yellow fever vaccination. The receptor was derived from a man younger than 30 who received the YFV17D yellow fever vaccine.

This CDR3 is CASSVDPDSQETQYF. CDR3 nucleotides: TGTGCCAGCAGCGTAGACCCCGACAGCCAAGAGACCCAGTACTTC. The chain is built from TRBV9 and TRBJ2-5; a weak D match, TRBD1 (5 bases). The CDR3 totals 15 residues. Germline V CDR1 and CDR2: SGDLS, YYNGEE. With 0 bases removed from V and 1 base from J, the gap between germline ends came to 10 bases.